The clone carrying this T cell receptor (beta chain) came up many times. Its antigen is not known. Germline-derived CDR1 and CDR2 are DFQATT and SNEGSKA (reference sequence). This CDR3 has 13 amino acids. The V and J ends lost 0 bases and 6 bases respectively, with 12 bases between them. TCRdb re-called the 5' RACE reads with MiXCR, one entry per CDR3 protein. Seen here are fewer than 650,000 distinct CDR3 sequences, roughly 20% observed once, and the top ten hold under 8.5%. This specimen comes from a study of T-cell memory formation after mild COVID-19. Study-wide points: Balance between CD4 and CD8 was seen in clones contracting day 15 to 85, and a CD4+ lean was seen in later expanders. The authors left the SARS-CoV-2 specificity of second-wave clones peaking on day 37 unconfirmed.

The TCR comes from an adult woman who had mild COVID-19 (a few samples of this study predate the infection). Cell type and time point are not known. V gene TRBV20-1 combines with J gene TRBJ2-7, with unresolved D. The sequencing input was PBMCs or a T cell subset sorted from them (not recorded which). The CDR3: CSARDGFGFEQYF. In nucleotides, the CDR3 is TGCAGTGCTAGAGATGGTTTCGGCTTCGAGCAGTACTTC.